This T cell receptor (beta chain) was recovered during a study of shared clonotypes between healthy human individuals. The wider study: The donor group consisted of a couple of women and a few men, aged 18 to 49. Study findings and constraints: In having few donors, the study represented limited genetic and exposure-history diversity.

Without sorting, samples used tens of millions of PBMCs for genomic DNA. Of note for this clone: Antigen: not known.

Several immunoSEQ plates received, in even portions, the genomic DNA of each subset. The table came from immunoSEQ multiplex PCR; TCRdb's copy has only in-frame clones and leaves some out. The table has roughly 500,000 clones, roughly 80% seen once; the top ten hold approximately 12%. CDR3 length: 15 amino acids. Germline CDR1 LGHNA, CDR2 YNFKEQ. The V gene end was trimmed by 3 bases and the J gene end by 3 bases; junction bases not matched to a gene: 7. The chain recombines TRBV4-2 with TRBJ1-2, with 7 positions matching TRBD1. Sequencing input: PBMCs. This receptor was identified in a woman aged 40-49 years in good health. Some clones in this sample may be carry-over from other donors' samples. CDR3 region: CASSQDTGVDYGYTF. The CDR3 DNA sequence: TGTGCCAGCAGCCAGGATACAGGGGTGGACTATGGCTACACCTTC.